This is a list of T cell receptor beta chains from one sample in a study of T cells after yellow fever vaccination. TCRdb called the 5' RACE reads again in MiXCR, with one record for every CDR3 protein. The sample consists of about 85,000 distinct CDR3 sequences, about an eighth of them appearing once. The sample consisted of CD8+ T cells not binding an NS4B(214-222) dextramer, sorted from PBMCs, taken roughly 20 days after the first yellow fever vaccination. These receptors all come from a man between 18 and 35 years old who received the YFV17D yellow fever vaccine. CDR3s include the opening cysteine and the closing phenylalanine or tryptophan. The order of the fields is J gene, clone size, D gene, V gene, CDR3 protein, CDR3 DNA. A D gene is named only where the DNA matches it firmly. Not every row has a clone size; where given, it reads once, few, many or a size class.

TRBJ2-1 many - TRBV4-1 CASSPVGGSNEQFF TGCGCCAGCAGCCCCGTGGGGGGTAGCAATGAGCAGTTCTTC
TRBJ1-3 - - TRBV4-1 CASSLKGDGASGNTIYF TGCGCCAGCAGCCTCAAAGGGGACGGGGCATCAGGAAACACCATATATTTT
TRBJ2-2 - TRBD2 TRBV11-2 CASSLSGGGGELFF TGTGCCAGCAGCCTCAGCGGGGGAGGCGGGGAGCTGTTTTTT
TRBJ2-1 - TRBD1 TRBV12-3/TRBV12-4 CASRSIQTGGAYNEQFF TGTGCCAGCAGGTCCATACAAACAGGGGGCGCCTACAATGAGCAGTTCTTC
TRBJ2-1 few - TRBV27 CASSLSIMGYNEQFF TGTGCCAGCAGCCTTAGCATTATGGGGTACAATGAGCAGTTCTTC
TRBJ2-7 few TRBD1 TRBV4-3 CASSQAFTDRGHEQYF TGCGCCAGCAGCCAAGCTTTCACGGACAGGGGCCACGAGCAGTACTTC
TRBJ2-7 - TRBD1 TRBV20-1 CSALGTGGVQDEQYF TGCAGCGCCCTAGGGACAGGGGGCGTCCAAGACGAGCAGTACTTC
TRBJ2-1 few - TRBV7-8 CASSFNLGDGNEQFF TGTGCCAGCAGTTTTAATTTAGGGGACGGCAATGAGCAGTTCTTC
TRBJ1-6 - TRBD1 TRBV7-9 CASSPDRGLNSPLHF TGTGCCAGCAGCCCGGACAGGGGGCTGAATTCACCCCTCCACTTT
TRBJ2-7 few - TRBV6-2/TRBV6-3 CASSYVNSYEQYF TGTGCCAGCAGTTATGTTAACAGCTACGAGCAGTACTTC
TRBJ1-2 - TRBD1 TRBV7-2 CASSLRGQVDYGYTF TGTGCCAGCAGCTTAAGAGGACAGGTTGACTATGGCTACACCTTC
TRBJ2-1 - - TRBV6-1 CASKVGLAPYNEQFF TGTGCCAGCAAAGTCGGACTGGCCCCCTACAATGAGCAGTTCTTC
TRBJ2-7 few TRBD1 TRBV12-3/TRBV12-4 CASPQAGQGAYEQYF TGTGCCAGCCCTCAAGCAGGACAGGGGGCATACGAGCAGTACTTC
TRBJ2-1 - TRBD2 TRBV7-2 CASSLVPGLAGVEQFF TGTGCCAGCAGCTTGGTACCGGGACTAGCGGGGGTGGAGCAGTTCTTC
TRBJ1-1 few - TRBV4-1 CASSQSLVTGSNTEAFF TGCGCCAGCAGCCAGTCTCTTGTGACGGGGTCGAACACTGAAGCTTTCTTT
TRBJ2-1 few - TRBV12-3/TRBV12-4 CASSPTPGIYNEQFF TGTGCCAGCAGTCCGACCCCAGGGATCTACAATGAGCAGTTCTTC
TRBJ2-1 many - TRBV20-1 CSAGRDGNEQFF TGCAGTGCTGGCCGGGACGGCAATGAGCAGTTCTTC
TRBJ2-7 few TRBD2 TRBV5-1 CASTSEGDSGGYEQYF TGCGCCAGCACCTCCGAGGGGGATAGCGGGGGCTACGAGCAGTACTTC
TRBJ1-2 - - TRBV6-1 CASTGLEWRYGYTF TGTGCCAGCACCGGGCTCGAGTGGAGATATGGCTACACCTTC
TRBJ2-7 - TRBD2 TRBV10-3 CAGRAGGGYEQYF TGTGCCGGACGAGCGGGGGGTGGCTACGAGCAGTACTTC
TRBJ2-7 - - TRBV9 CASSVNSYEQYF TGTGCCAGCAGCGTAAACAGCTACGAGCAGTACTTC
TRBJ2-7 - TRBD1 TRBV11-2 CASSSPDRGKNEQYF TGTGCCAGCAGCTCCCCGGACAGGGGGAAGAACGAGCAGTACTTC
TRBJ1-1 - - TRBV28 CASSFDWADMNTEAFF TGTGCCAGCAGTTTTGACTGGGCGGATATGAACACTGAAGCTTTCTTT
TRBJ2-3 few - TRBV21-1 CASSYQGIPSLDTQYF TGTGCCAGCAGCTACCAGGGGATACCCAGCCTGGATACGCAGTATTTT
TRBJ2-5 - - TRBV19 CASRGEYGKLREAQYF TGTGCCAGTAGGGGAGAGTACGGCAAATTAAGAGAGGCCCAGTACTTC
TRBJ2-3 - TRBD2 TRBV28 CASSLTTSGTDTQYF TGTGCCAGCAGTTTAACGACTAGCGGCACAGATACGCAGTATTTT
TRBJ2-1 - TRBD2 TRBV6-1 CASSRLAGGRDEQFF TGTGCCAGCAGTAGACTAGCGGGGGGGCGGGATGAGCAGTTCTTC
TRBJ2-4 - - TRBV7-8 CASSLVPQLRGKNIQYF TGTGCCAGCAGCTTAGTCCCCCAACTCCGAGGCAAAAACATTCAGTACTTC
TRBJ2-1 few TRBD1 TRBV11-2 CASSLGGQTSFF TGTGCCAGCAGCTTAGGGGGACAGACCTCGTTCTTC
TRBJ2-7 - TRBD1 TRBV9 CASSLDRGDYEQYF TGTGCCAGCAGCCTCGACAGGGGGGACTACGAGCAGTACTTC
TRBJ1-5 - - TRBV12-3/TRBV12-4 CASSSGQSNQPQHF TGTGCCAGCAGTTCTGGACAGAGCAATCAGCCCCAGCATTTT
TRBJ2-7 few TRBD1 TRBV6-5 CASSYGTGTPYEQYF TGTGCCAGCAGTTACGGGACAGGGACCCCTTACGAGCAGTACTTC
TRBJ2-1 few - TRBV11-2 CASSRTTDYRSYNEQFF TGTGCCAGCAGCCGAACGACCGACTACCGATCCTACAATGAGCAGTTCTTC
TRBJ2-5 few TRBD1 TRBV6-2/TRBV6-3 CASSSYGQGRLQETQYF TGTGCCAGCAGTTCCTACGGACAGGGAAGGCTACAAGAGACCCAGTACTTC
TRBJ2-3 few TRBD1 TRBV4-1 CASSQDLTGDVTDTQYF TGCGCCAGCAGCCAAGACTTGACAGGGGACGTCACAGATACGCAGTATTTT
TRBJ1-1 few TRBD1 TRBV11-2 CASSLTRDRGPNTEAFF TGTGCCAGCAGCTTGACCCGGGACAGGGGTCCAAACACTGAAGCTTTCTTT
TRBJ2-6 few TRBD1 TRBV18 CASSPPGQGPSGANVLTF TGTGCCAGCTCCCCTCCGGGACAGGGGCCCTCTGGGGCCAACGTCCTGACTTTC
TRBJ2-5 few - TRBV7-9 CASSLVVSMETQYF TGTGCCAGCAGCTTAGTGGTTTCTATGGAGACCCAGTACTTC
TRBJ2-2 few - TRBV24-1 CATSEFGRAGELFF TGTGCCACCAGTGAATTCGGCCGGGCCGGGGAGCTGTTTTTT
TRBJ2-7 many TRBD1 TRBV20-1 CSARVRDRGSEQYF TGCAGTGCTAGAGTTCGGGACAGGGGTTCCGAGCAGTACTTC